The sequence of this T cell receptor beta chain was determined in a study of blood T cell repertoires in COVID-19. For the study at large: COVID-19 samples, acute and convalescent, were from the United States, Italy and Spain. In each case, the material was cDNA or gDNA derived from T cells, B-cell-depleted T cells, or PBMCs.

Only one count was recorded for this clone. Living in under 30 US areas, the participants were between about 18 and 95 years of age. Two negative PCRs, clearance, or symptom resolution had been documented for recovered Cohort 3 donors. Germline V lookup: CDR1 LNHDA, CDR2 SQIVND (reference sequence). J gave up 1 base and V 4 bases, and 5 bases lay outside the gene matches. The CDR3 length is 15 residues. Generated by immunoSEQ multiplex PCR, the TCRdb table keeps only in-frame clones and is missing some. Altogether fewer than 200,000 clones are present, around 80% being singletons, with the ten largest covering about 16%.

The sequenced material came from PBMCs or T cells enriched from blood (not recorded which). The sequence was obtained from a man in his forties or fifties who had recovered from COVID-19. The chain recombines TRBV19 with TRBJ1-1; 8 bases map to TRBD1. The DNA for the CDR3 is TGTGCCAGTAGTAAACCAGGGGGCGCGAACACTGAAGCTTTCTTT. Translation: CASSKPGGANTEAFF.